This T cell receptor (beta chain) was found in a study of response to subunit inactivated influenza vaccine. Via MiXCR, TCRdb re-called the RT-PCR reads, giving one row per CDR3 protein. This table has 450,000 to 600,000 distinct CDR3 sequences, 16% appearing once. About this clonotype itself: Antigen specificity is unknown.

Germline V gives CDR1 SGHTA, CDR2 FQGNSA. The CDR3 consists of 18 residues. Losses at the gene ends were 0 bases for V and 5 bases for J; bases not matched to a gene: 14. Study-wide results and caveats: Few additional T cells are recruited per seasonal influenza vaccination, authors suggested.

The chain couples TRBV7-2 to TRBJ2-5; 8 bases are shared with TRBD1. The source was CD4+ T cells sorted from PBMCs, collected approximately 25 months after vaccination. This clonotype was obtained from a man aged 50-75 years who received an inactivated influenza vaccine. The CDR3, as DNA: TGTGCCAGCAGCTTAGCGCTCGTGACAGGGGCCGTGGGGGAGACCCAGTACTTC. It yields the protein CASSLALVTGAVGETQYF.